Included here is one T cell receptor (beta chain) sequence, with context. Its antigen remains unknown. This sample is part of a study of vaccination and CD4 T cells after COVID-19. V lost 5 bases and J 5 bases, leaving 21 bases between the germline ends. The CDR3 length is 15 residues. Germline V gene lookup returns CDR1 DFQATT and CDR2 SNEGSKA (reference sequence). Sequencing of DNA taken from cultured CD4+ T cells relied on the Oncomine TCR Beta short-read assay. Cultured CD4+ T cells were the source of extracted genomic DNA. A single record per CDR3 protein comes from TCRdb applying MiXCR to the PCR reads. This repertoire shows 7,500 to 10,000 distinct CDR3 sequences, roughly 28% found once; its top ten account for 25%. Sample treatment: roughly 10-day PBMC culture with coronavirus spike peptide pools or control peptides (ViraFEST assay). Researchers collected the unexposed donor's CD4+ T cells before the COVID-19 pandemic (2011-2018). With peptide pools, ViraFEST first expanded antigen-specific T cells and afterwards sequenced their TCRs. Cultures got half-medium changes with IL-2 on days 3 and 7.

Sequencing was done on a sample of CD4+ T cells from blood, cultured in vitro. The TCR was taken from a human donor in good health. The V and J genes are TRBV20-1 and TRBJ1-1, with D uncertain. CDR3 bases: TGCAGTGCTCCGTTAAGCTTCGGGGAGAGGACTGAAGCTTTCTTT. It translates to CSAPLSFGERTEAFF.